This section outlines one T cell receptor beta chain sequence together with its context. This entry is derived from a study of blood T cell repertoires in COVID-19. Across the study: The samples span acute and convalescent COVID-19 from the United States, Italy and Spain. The cDNA or gDNA used as material had been derived from T cells, B-cell-depleted T cells, or PBMCs.

Source study methods: By means of reference gene primer amplification, nucleated cell counts were estimated. Using immunoSEQ multiplex PCR, the repertoire was profiled, and TCRdb retains in-frame clones only, with some absent. V and J calls plus clone size are reproduced from that table; the DNA served to infer D and trimming. The sample includes roughly 87,000 clones, approximately 86% of them seen just once. Germline CDR1 and CDR2: MNHEY and SVGEGT. This CDR3 has 14 amino acids. The V end was cut by 4 bases, the J end by 7 bases, with 17 bases between. The sample consisted of peripheral blood. The chain carries TRBV6-2 or TRBV6-3 and TRBJ2-7; TRBD2 might be the D (5 bases). The clonotype originates from a man aged 35 to 55 with acute or convalescent COVID-19. The DNA for the CDR3 is TGTGCCAGCAGTTCCGGACTGGTCTACGGAGAGCAGTACTTC. Translating gives CASSSGLVYGEQYF.